The entry below describes one T cell receptor (beta chain). The antigen is not known. This entry belongs to a study of CD8 T cells in ankylosing spondylitis. General study findings and limits: Within peripheral blood, clones linked to disease were CD8+ and relatively rare. Within ankylosing spondylitis blood, a TCR beta motif made up of several highly homologous variants appeared to be characteristic. Reportedly, matched ankylosing spondylitis synovial fluid was significantly enriched for disease-linked clones.

CDR3 length equals 13 residues. V was pared by 6 bases and J by 8 bases, with 14 bases between. Germline V gene sequence: CDR1 MNHEY, CDR2 SMNVEV (reference sequence). TCRdb analysed the 5' RACE reads with MiXCR anew, one entry per CDR3 protein. The table records 250,000 or so distinct CDR3 sequences, 20% to 30% of them present only once. This chain connects TRBV27 to TRBJ2-1; possible D gene TRBD2, 5 bases. The receptor comes from a male donor with ankylosing spondylitis or in good health (not recorded which). The sequenced material came from blood, either unsorted or a sorted T cell fraction (not recorded which). The CDR3 protein is CASRGWERDEQFF. CDR3 nucleotide sequence: TGTGCCAGCAGGGGGTGGGAGCGAGATGAGCAGTTCTTC.